This T cell receptor beta chain was identified in a study of T cell repertoires and Cas9 in healthy adults (dated by TCRdb to 2016 to 2019). Background on the whole study: Multi-effector potency, cytotoxicity and lineage determination within the CD4 and CD8 compartments were characterized for SpCas9-reactive T cells. The study examined preexisting T cell immunity against the Streptococcus pyogenes Cas9 nuclease (SpCas9) used in CRISPR gene editing.

Healthy humans served as the donors. With regard to this clone: Its antigen is still unknown. No per-base quality is available; no much larger clone lies one base away.

The method behind the library was the immunoSEQ multiplex PCR assay. TCRdb holds this immuneACCESS table with in-frame rearrangements only. Some clones are missing; in checked studies, unresolved V genes explain under half, and the rest has no known cause. The table for this sample lists approximately 23,000 clones; more than 80% of them were counted only once. The top ten clones comprise around 1.5% of the sample. The paper's findings and limits, for the study overall: In vitro, the proliferation and function of SpCas9-reactive effector T cells were reported to be mitigated by SpCas9-reactive regulatory T cells.

Its CDR3 holds 14 amino acids, cysteine through phenylalanine. Of the read, only the CDR3 DNA is kept; its 42 bases are in frame from base 1. A distance of 12 bases separates the germline ends of V and J, which lose 5 bases and 4 bases respectively. The germline V gene (reference sequence) gives CDR1 as LNHDA and CDR2 as SQIVND. Recombination connected TRBV19 to TRBJ1-5; there is no confident call for the D gene. The sequenced sample was CD4+ effector T cells (CD127+, CD25-, CD137-, CD154-) from PBMCs; culture status not recorded. This sequence originates from a human donor in good health. The DNA is TGTGCCAGTAGTGCCTTCTCGGGTAATCAGCCCCAGCATTTT. This codes for CASSAFSGNQPQHF.